The clone carrying this T cell receptor beta chain was observed a few times. V dropped 5 bases and J dropped 2 bases, with 14 bases sitting between them. This CDR3 has 15 amino acids. Germline V gives CDR1 SGHTA, CDR2 FQGNSA. Original processing notes: Amplification of reference gene primers provided the estimated nucleated cell counts. Method: immunoSEQ multiplex PCR; TCRdb's copy keeps in-frame clones and lacks some. The V and J calls and the clone size are those of that table, but D and trimming were determined from the DNA. The data contain 180,000 or so clones, more than 75% of them singletons. The sample is drawn from a study of blood T cell repertoires in COVID-19. Study-wide context: Italy, Spain and the United States were the sources of the convalescent and acute COVID-19 samples. Nucleic acid was either cDNA or gDNA, and it came from T cells, B-cell-depleted T cells, or PBMCs.

Sequenced sample: peripheral blood. The receptor was derived from a woman aged 50 to 65 with active or convalescent COVID-19. The chain employs TRBV7-2 and TRBJ2-3, with a possible D match to TRBD2 (6 bases). CDR3 DNA: TGTGCCAGCAGCGTCACGGGACTCACCACAGATACGCAGTATTTT. This sequence encodes CASSVTGLTTDTQYF.